This T cell receptor (beta chain) stems from a study of T-cell reconstitution after alpha-beta-depleted transplantation in children. Study conclusions and caveats: Alpha-beta T cells about two months after transplant reportedly derived from several hundred expanded graft clones.

Worth noting for this clonotype: As yet, its antigen is unknown.

With V trimmed by 3 bases and J by 2 bases, 6 bases remained unmatched. This CDR3 has 16 amino acids. CDR1 MNHNS and CDR2 SASEGT come from the germline V gene. It was with unique molecular identifiers that the TCRbeta library was prepared. TCRdb reprocessed the PCR reads via MiXCR and lists one record per CDR3 protein. The sample contains fewer than 150,000 distinct CDR3 sequences, approximately 8.7% of which appear only once. The TCR was taken from a girl younger than two who had a stem cell transplant for combined immunodeficiency, so the T cells may come from the graft donor. The specimen comprised PBMCs, mostly from graft donor cells, sampled 180 days after TCRalphabeta/CD19-depleted stem cell transplant. The chain employs TRBV6-1 and TRBJ2-2; 7 bases map to TRBD1. The CDR3 loop is CASSETGSANTGELFF. CDR3 in DNA: TGTGCCAGCAGTGAGACAGGGTCTGCTAACACCGGGGAGCTGTTTTTT.